This T cell receptor (beta chain) emerged from a study of technical replicates of blood from a handful of donors. The assay was immunoSEQ multiplex PCR, and TCRdb's table has in-frame clones only and misses some. The sample shows roughly 60,000 clones, 90% to 95% of them seen only once. Germline V gives CDR1 SGHVS, CDR2 FNYEAQ. With 5 bases clipped from V and 1 base from J, the junction kept 9 bases outside the gene matches. This CDR3 has 18 residues. Sequencing was performed on PBMCs. The V call is TRBV7-6, the J call TRBJ1-5, with 12 bases lining up with TRBD1. This sequence originates from a human donor in good health. Some clones in this sample may be carry-over from other donors' samples. CDR3 in amino acids: CASSHPGQGASSNQPQHF. CDR3 bases: TGTGCCAGCAGCCACCCGGGACAGGGGGCTTCGAGCAATCAGCCCCAGCATTTT.